These T cell receptor beta chains were read from a single sample in a study of T-cell reconstitution after alpha-beta-depleted transplantation in children. MiXCR, applied by TCRdb to the PCR reads, yields one record per CDR3 protein. The repertoire includes 130,000 to 150,000 distinct CDR3 sequences, 8.8% of them detected once, and around a sixth sits in the top ten. The specimen was PBMCs, mostly from graft donor cells, collected 180 days after TCRalphabeta/CD19-depleted stem cell transplant. All receptors derive from a female patient aged 2-15 years who had a stem cell transplant for congenital amegakaryocytic thrombocytopenia, so the T cells may come from the graft donor. CDR3s include the opening cysteine and the closing phenylalanine or tryptophan. The D gene is left open where the match is weak. A clone size is listed for some rows: how often the clone was seen (once, few, many), or a class if it is expanded.

abundance	v_gene	j_gene	d_gene	CDR3aa	CDR3nt
-	TRBV2	TRBJ1-5	TRBD1	CASSADRVDQPQHF	TGTGCCAGCAGTGCCGACAGGGTAGATCAGCCCCAGCATTTT
many	TRBV7-2	TRBJ1-5	-	CASSLVDQPQHF	TGTGCCAGCAGCTTGGTGGATCAGCCCCAGCATTTT
many	TRBV28	TRBJ2-1	-	CAVTGPLIGNEQFF	TGTGCTGTCACTGGACCGCTGATCGGCAATGAGCAGTTCTTC
many	TRBV11-2	TRBJ2-1	-	CASSFQLVGYEQFF	TGTGCCAGCAGCTTCCAACTAGTAGGGTATGAGCAGTTCTTC
-	TRBV29-1	TRBJ2-1	-	CSQIVLSWNNEQFF	TGCAGCCAAATCGTACTATCCTGGAACAATGAGCAGTTCTTC
-	TRBV3-1	TRBJ2-7	TRBD1	CATCRTPGQGISYEQYF	TGTGCCACCTGCCGCACGCCGGGACAGGGAATATCCTACGAGCAGTACTTC
many	TRBV4-2	TRBJ2-7	TRBD2	CASSLGLGVSYEQYF	TGTGCCAGCAGCCTCGGACTAGGTGTTTCCTACGAGCAGTACTTC
few	TRBV4-1	TRBJ1-1	-	CASSQGGLGNTEAFF	TGCGCCAGCAGCCAAGGCGGCCTGGGGAACACTGAAGCTTTCTTT
-	TRBV6-1	TRBJ2-3	TRBD1	CASRDRGVDTQYF	TGTGCCAGCCGGGACAGGGGTGTAGATACGCAGTATTTT
many	TRBV20-1	TRBJ2-4	-	CSARGGEAKNIQYF	TGCAGTGCTAGAGGGGGGGAAGCCAAAAACATTCAGTACTTC
many	TRBV5-8	TRBJ2-1	-	CASSFGGVYNEQFF	TGTGCCAGCAGCTTTGGCGGGGTGTACAATGAGCAGTTCTTC
many	TRBV7-9	TRBJ2-7	-	CASSLEGDEQYF	TGTGCCAGCAGCTTAGAAGGGGACGAGCAGTACTTC
-	TRBV7-2	TRBJ2-3	-	CASSLDKDTQYF	TGTGCCAGCAGCCTAGATAAGGATACGCAGTATTTT
many	TRBV29-1	TRBJ1-4	TRBD1	CSAGQGRNEKLFF	TGCAGCGCTGGACAGGGGAGGAATGAAAAACTGTTTTTT
many	TRBV5-1	TRBJ2-3	-	CASSLRTPSTDTQYF	TGCGCCAGCAGCTTGAGGACTCCCAGCACAGATACGCAGTATTTT
-	TRBV7-2	TRBJ2-3	-	CASSLKVADTQYF	TGTGCCAGCAGCTTAAAAGTGGCAGATACGCAGTATTTT
-	TRBV29-1	TRBJ2-3	-	CSAVGAPQKDTQYF	TGCAGCGCCGTGGGGGCCCCACAGAAAGATACGCAGTATTTT
-	TRBV5-1	TRBJ2-7	-	CASSWGGQAYEQYF	TGCGCCAGCAGCTGGGGGGGACAGGCCTACGAGCAGTACTTC
many	TRBV25-1	TRBJ1-5	-	CASSFSDNQPQHF	TGTGCCAGCAGTTTTTCCGACAATCAGCCCCAGCATTTT
-	TRBV7-2	TRBJ2-1	-	CASSLPRGSSYNEQFF	TGTGCCAGCAGCTTGCCGCGAGGGAGCTCCTACAATGAGCAGTTCTTC
many	TRBV12-3/TRBV12-4	TRBJ1-5	TRBD1	CASSRDRGYHQPQHF	TGTGCCAGCAGCCGGGACAGGGGCTACCATCAGCCCCAGCATTTT
many	TRBV20-1	TRBJ1-1	-	CSATDGLYEAFF	TGCAGTGCAACCGACGGATTGTATGAAGCTTTCTTT
-	TRBV30	TRBJ2-7	TRBD2	CAWSVRSSGIYEQYF	TGTGCCTGGAGTGTACGGTCTAGCGGGATCTACGAGCAGTACTTC
many	TRBV28	TRBJ2-4	TRBD2	CASSDTGLDIQYF	TGTGCCAGCAGTGACACCGGACTAGACATTCAGTACTTC
few	TRBV14	TRBJ2-1	-	CASSRRPDGAGEQFF	TGTGCCAGCAGCAGAAGGCCCGACGGGGCGGGTGAGCAGTTCTTC
many	TRBV7-2	TRBJ2-5	TRBD2	CASSLAFRLAVKQETQYF	TGTGCCAGCAGCTTAGCGTTCCGGCTAGCGGTAAAACAAGAGACCCAGTACTTC